What follows are 8 T cell receptor beta chains derived from one specimen sequenced in a study of shared clonotypes between healthy human individuals (dated by TCRdb to about 2020). Preparation of the library involved the immunoSEQ multiplex PCR assay. Here the immuneACCESS table is served through TCRdb, limited to in-frame sequences with V and J called. Missing clones are a known gap in these copies; in checked studies unresolved V genes cover under half, and the rest lacks a known reason. The sample includes about 960,000 clones, with 70% to 85% observed a single time. 1.5% of the sample rests with the top ten. What was sequenced was memory CD4+ T cells sorted from blood. What this sample's cell subset or site label stands for: CD45RA-negative fraction. The source is a man younger than 35 in good health.

This clone was detected only once. Distinct nucleotide sequences in the sample also encode this CDR3. This sequence joins TRBV19 and TRBJ2-3; D is tentatively TRBD1 or TRBD2 (5 bases each). The CDR3 runs to 12 residues. Trimming pared 5 bases from V and 3 bases from J, leaving 6 bases between. Germline values: CDR1 LNHDA, CDR2 SQIVND (reference sequence). The CDR3 loop reads CASSWGTDTQYF. CDR3 DNA sequence: TGTGCCAGTAGTTGGGGGACAGATACGCAGTATTTT.

The chain combines TRBV10-3 with TRBJ1-3; D uncertain. This CDR3 spans 16 amino acids. Germline loops: CDR1 ENHRY, CDR2 SYGVKD. V was cut by 6 bases and J by 0 bases, with 15 bases left in between. The CDR3 protein is CAISPDGLSSGNTIYF. CDR3 nucleotide sequence: TGTGCCATCAGCCCGGACGGATTAAGCTCTGGAAACACCATATATTTT.

The chain combines TRBV7-2 with TRBJ1-5; no firm D call. The CDR3 has 14 amino acids. Germline V gene data show CDR1 as SGHTA and CDR2 as FQGNSA. The V end was cut by 1 base, the J end by 5 bases, with 9 bases between. CDR3: CASSLEGNYQPQHF. The DNA for the CDR3 is TGTGCCAGCAGCTTAGAGGGCAACTATCAGCCCCAGCATTTT. Complete variable domain (other parts from reference TRBV7-2 and TRBJ1-5): GAGVSQSPSNKVTEKGKDVELRCDPISGHTALYWYRQSLGQGLEFLIYFQGNSAPDKSGLPSDRFSAERTGGSVSTLTIQRTQQEDSAVYLCASSLEGNYQPQHFGDGTRLSIL.

The chain employs TRBV11-2 and TRBJ2-3; 9 bases map to TRBD2. CDR1 and CDR2 (germline): SGHAT, FQNNGV. The CDR3 totals 16 residues. Trimming cost V 1 base and J 3 bases; bases outside gene matches: 5. This CDR3 reads CASSLVLLAGTDTQYF. In nucleotides, the CDR3 is TGTGCCAGCAGCTTAGTTCTTCTAGCGGGGACAGATACGCAGTATTTT.

Details on this clone: The sample holds other DNA sequences that translate to the same CDR3. The V call is TRBV5-1, the J call TRBJ1-1, with D unresolved. The CDR3 covers 15 residues. Per the germline V gene, CDR1 is SGHRS and CDR2 is YFSETQ. The V and J ends lost 0 bases and 1 base respectively, with 10 bases between them. The CDR3 DNA sequence: TGCGCCAGCAGCTTGGGGGCTGCGGGGAACACTGAAGCTTTCTTT. It specifies CASSLGAAGNTEAFF.

Only one count was recorded for this clone. This likely stems from a read error, as it lies one base from a far larger clone. This same CDR3 is encoded by further DNA sequences in the sample. The J gene is TRBJ1-1, the V gene TRBV5-6; D is undetermined. In germline, CDR1 is SGHDT, CDR2 YYEEEE. The CDR3 has 12 amino acids. Trimming removed 0 bases from V and 5 bases from J, with 5 bases in between. The CDR3 nucleotides read TGTGCCAGCAGCTTGGTCGGGACTGAAGCTTTCTTT. Amino acids: CASSLVGTEAFF.

This sequence joins TRBV7-9 and TRBJ2-3, with 7 nucleotides matching TRBD2. Germline CDR1 SEHNR, CDR2 FQNEAQ (reference sequence). V was clipped by 1 base and J by 2 bases; unmatched bases: 6. The CDR3 is 16 residues long. The CDR3 loop reads CASSLGVAGSTDTQYF. CDR3 DNA sequence: TGTGCCAGCAGCTTAGGGGTAGCGGGCTCCACAGATACGCAGTATTTT.

This clone was detected once. Compared with germline, one end of the junction differs, possibly owing to a read error. Other nucleotide sequences from this sample produce the same CDR3. The chain is built from TRBV29-1 and TRBJ1-1; TRBD1 might be the D (5 bases). Germline V gives CDR1 SQVTM, CDR2 ANQGSEA. This CDR3 has 13 residues. CDR3 DNA sequence: TGCAGTGTTGAAGGAGGGGATGACACTGAAGCTTTCTTT. It encodes CSVEGGDDTEAFF.